This T cell receptor beta chain was documented in a study of cytomegalovirus exposure and HLA in healthy donors (dated by TCRdb to between 2016 and 2019). At the level of the whole study: An earlier analysis of more than 550 of the donors reported approximately 300 Gb of sequence data and roughly 120 million unique TCR beta sequences obtained from approximately 180 million T cells. About five DR-DQ haplotypes were handled as single units for association and clustering, since linkage in the cohort was strong. In a later genetic analysis, genome-wide SNP genotypes for about three fifths of the roughly 670 donors were used, and that subset was treated as a discovery cohort. A later analysis re-examined previously published TCR beta repertoires from 600 to 700 donors and added high-resolution HLA genotyping to investigate patterns of TCR occurrence. An earlier analysis of several hundred of the donors applied high-throughput TCR beta sequencing to assess whether each TCR beta V gene segment acted as functional or pseudogenic. Donor age, sex, ethnicity and CMV serostatus were compiled alongside the repertoire data. Rather than using new phenotypic data, the later analysis identified candidate immune exposures from TCR beta sequences and from how often those sequences occurred across donors. Among 300 to 500 genotyped donors of the cohort, an average of approximately 240,000 unique TCR beta nucleotide sequences was sequenced per donor, of which about 19% were non-productive. In addition to the first cohort of hundreds of subjects, a separate validation cohort of approximately 120 different subjects was used. Approximately 330 gigabases of sequencing data and around 85 million unique TCR sequences made up an early release that covered roughly 670 HLA-typed donors. HLA typing included class I and class II loci at four-digit resolution. Of the approximately 400 genotyped donors, approximately 83% fell in the genetic ancestry cluster associated with self-reported Caucasian donors. The study combined high-throughput TCR immunosequencing, statistical association of individual TCRs with disease status, and machine learning to predict cytomegalovirus infection status. All discovery cohort repertoires had been generated on a single sequencing platform. Typing coverage differed by locus: A, B, C, DRB1 and DQB1 were typed in roughly 629-640 donors, DQA1 in about 550, DPA1 in nearly 610, and DPB1 in roughly 470. The T cell repertoires of some 700 subjects were profiled by immunosequencing and related to cytomegalovirus serostatus. The study aimed to test whether cataloging public T cell receptors could reveal signatures of past pathogen exposure.

Library creation used the immunoSEQ multiplex PCR assay. For the multiplex PCR, a mixture combining 60 forward primers for TCR Vbeta segments and 13 reverse primers for TCR Jbeta segments was used. The CDR3 region of rearranged TCR beta genes was amplified from genomic DNA with a multiplex PCR assay. The amplified TCR beta libraries were sequenced on the Illumina HiSeq System as 87-base-pair reads. Per the original workflow: In a later analysis, some 80 million unique TCR beta chains were counted across the 650 to 750 repertoires, and roughly 11 million of these chains were shared by at least two donors. Raw reads were error-corrected and collapsed into unique sequences by a nearest-neighbor algorithm in which closely related sequences were merged to remove PCR and sequencing errors. To assign V, D and J gene segments, CDR3 sequences were aligned to IMGT reference sequences. For a sequence to be retained, at least a six-nucleotide match to both a V gene segment and a J gene segment was required. A rearrangement was called productive if the CDR3 had no stop codons and remained in frame with V and J, and every other rearrangement was called non-productive. CDR3 was defined according to IMGT convention as the region running from the second conserved V-encoded cysteine to the conserved J-encoded phenylalanine. Sequences without an unambiguous match to a single V gene segment were excluded from the earlier analysis of 587 of the donors. In an earlier analysis of approximately 550 of the donors, V segments were called functional above 56.7% productive rearrangements and were called segregating when the between-donor standard deviation exceeded 5%. To diagnose cytomegalovirus status from the catalog of TCR beta chain sequences, a statistical classification framework was built. In a later analysis, V and J genes were assigned by comparing TCR nucleotide sequences against IMGT/GENE-DB human TR gene sequences. Using the TCRdist pipeline, a later analysis assigned CDR3 sequences along with most-parsimonious VDJ recombination scenarios. In a later analysis, each TCR beta chain was defined by its CDR3 amino acid sequence together with its V-gene family, and reads lacking a unique V-gene family were excluded. In a later analysis, a few hundred highly shared, low-generation-probability nucleotide sequences were removed to address suspected cross-contamination and a sequencing artifact. In a later analysis, a clonal expansion index was calculated for each public chain from normalized within-repertoire ranks of inferred template counts. A later analysis computed generation probabilities with a VDJ recombination model fitted to out-of-frame rearrangements, and checked the results against IGoR. Hypergeometric tests were used in a later analysis to score TCR-TCR, TCR-HLA and TCR-CMV co-occurrence, with a repertoire-size bias correction applied to the TCR pairs. In a later analysis, false discovery rates were estimated by permuting HLA or CMV assignments 20 times. In a later analysis, co-occurring TCRs were grouped with DBSCAN, and TCRdist sequence similarity was added when clustering was performed within HLA-allele-positive subsets. Repertoires with fewer than 30,000 or more than 120,000 public chains, plus five repertoires with anomalous nucleotide sharing, were excluded from co-occurrence clustering. In TCRdb, the immuneACCESS table is reduced to in-frame sequences with V and J assigned. These tables do not hold every clone; where another copy was compared, an unresolved V gene accounts for under half, and the others remain unexplained. The V and J calls and the clone size are those of that table, but D and trimming were determined from the DNA. The sample table gives roughly 41,000 clones. Under 1.4% of the sample lies in the top ten.

The cohort comprised fewer than 700 healthy bone marrow donors. Cohort members were all nominally healthy when sampled, although unrecorded immune exposures were likely present. The donor was CMV seronegative and was included in the group of around 320 seronegative cohort members. A peripheral blood sample was collected from each donor, and TCR beta sequencing was performed on peripheral blood mononuclear cells. The Qiagen DNeasy Blood Extraction Kit was used to extract genomic DNA from the blood cell samples. The germline V gene provides CDR1 SGDLS and CDR2 YYNGEE. Counted from cysteine to phenylalanine, this CDR3 has 13 amino acids. Just the 39-base CDR3 DNA is kept, in frame starting at base 1. Trimming takes 3 bases off V and 5 bases off J; junction bases not matched to a gene: 1. What the study reported, not specific to this receptor: The study listed 150 to 200 TCR beta chains as associated with cytomegalovirus. CMV serostatus was the only immune exposure information available for the cohort. A later analysis found that most CMV-associated TCR beta chains appeared HLA-restricted, with HLA associations seemingly driven largely by CMV exposure. The sequencing pipeline was judged likely to have produced a cluster of highly shared sequence variants as a technical artifact. Because counts were too low, about 18 rarely observed V segments, including chromosome 9 orphons, were left out of the earlier analysis of approximately 580 of the donors. Some IMGT-functional V segments, including TRBV6-2 and TRBV6-3, could not be told apart with the 87-base-pair reads, so those segments were excluded. A later analysis reported that several top co-occurrence clusters appeared linked to parvovirus B19, influenza, CMV and Epstein-Barr virus. The authors suggested that the approach could potentially be generalized to other disease states and immunological phenotypes. The cohort was sequenced for TCR beta chains only, and without alpha or paired-chain data the features that could be detected were limited. Roughly uniform sequencing depth across donors was assumed in presence/absence analyses, although this assumption may not hold. A later analysis found that HLA-associated TCR beta chains were more clonally expanded and had lower generation probabilities than equally common non-associated chains. In vitro tests confirmed that three of the cytomegalovirus-associated TCR beta chains recognize cytomegalovirus antigens. Across donors, most TCR sequences were observed very rarely, whereas some public TCRs were present in many individuals. Because HLA typing was unavailable for some donors at each locus, only the typed subset was used in association tests. A later genetic analysis reported fewer N-insertions in productive TCRs among donors in an Asian-associated ancestry cluster than the roughly 720-donor mean. Linkage disequilibrium might explain the correlated functional status among segregating V segments, but an unknown experimental factor could not be excluded. An association between a missense DCLRE1C variant and V-gene and J-gene trimming of TCR beta chains was found in a later genetic analysis and replicated in an independent cohort. In a later analysis, about 17,000 TCR beta sequences were associated with specific HLA alleles at a false discovery rate of 0.05. Broadly in line with IMGT annotations, most TCR beta V segments showed up in productive rearrangements about 87% or about 30% of the time in an earlier analysis of around 600 of the donors. The classifier was reported to diagnose cytomegalovirus status with high specificity and sensitivity in both the original cohort and the validation cohort. According to a later analysis, TCR association rates differed among HLA loci, with DRB1 alleles showing the most associated TCRs and HLA-C alleles showing the fewest. A further reported finding was that TCR beta sequences accurately predicted the HLA-A and HLA-B alleles for most subjects in the first cohort. Assigning TCR associations to individual alleles was difficult when HLA alleles, especially DR and DQ, strongly co-occurred.

In the case of this clone: Its target antigen remains unknown.

The sample taken for sequencing was PBMCs. Here the chain combines TRBV9 and TRBJ2-5, with 10 middle bases fitting TRBD1. This TCR derives from a woman between 40 and 55 years old in good health and CMV-seronegative. The CDR3 amino acid sequence is: CASSGDRGETQYF. The nucleotide sequence reads as follows: TGTGCCAGCAGCGGGGACAGGGGTGAGACCCAGTACTTC.